This TCR beta chain was documented in a study of T cell responses to AZD1222 COVID-19 vaccine. Study information: Samples with a second dose at about 4 or about 12 weeks were pooled together.

Study findings and constraints: Repertoires were obtained only post-peak T cell response. White British donors predominated, females outnumbered males, and clonal diversity was possibly underestimated.

Comments on this clone: Its matching antigen is unknown.

Profiling relied on immunoSEQ multiplex PCR, and the TCRdb table lists in-frame clones only, not all of them. Of about 92,000 clones listed, approximately 88% are singletons. This clonotype was sampled from an adult in good health. The sequences come from peripheral blood, collected on day 0 of AZD1222 vaccination.

The CDR3 loop is CASSYAAPGANVLTF. The CDR3 DNA sequence: TGTGCCAGCAGTTACGCGGCTCCTGGGGCCAACGTCCTGACTTTC. The chain links TRBV6-5 to TRBJ2-6; no clear D. V gave up 2 bases and J gave up 2 bases, with 7 bases separating them. Looked up from germline, CDR1 is MNHEY and CDR2 is SVGAGI. The CDR3 contains 15 residues.